The 7 T cell receptor beta chains below all came from one sample that was sequenced in a study of PD-1 blockade in classical Hodgkin lymphoma. TCRdb keeps only in-frame clones here, not all; method: immunoSEQ multiplex PCR. The profile shows nearly 60,000 clones, more than 85% of them singletons. The patients all showed relapse after autologous stem cell transplantation, while their brentuximab vedotin exposure varied. The starting material was peripheral blood mononuclear cells (PBMCs), obtained before the second cycle of nivolumab. These receptors were collected from a human donor with classical Hodgkin lymphoma.

The chain carries TRBV7-9 and TRBJ2-7; maybe TRBD1 (5 bases). The CDR3 covers 13 residues. Germline CDR1 reads SEHNR; CDR2 reads FQNEAQ (reference sequence). Between the trimmed V and J ends, which lost 5 bases and 3 bases, there was a span of 11 bases. This CDR3 is CASSPQAIYEQYF. CDR3 bases: TGTGCCAGCAGCCCACAGGCGATCTACGAGCAGTACTTC.

A word on this clone: Because the CDR3's place on the DNA is in doubt, the DNA is left out and the CDR3 is given as listed by TCRdb. The chain combines TRBV6-1 with TRBJ2-7; the table gives TRBD2 as D, unverified against the DNA. 15 amino acids form the CDR3, both terminal residues included. The germline V gene encodes CDR1 MNHNS and CDR2 SASEGT. The CDR3 here is CASSTSLTYSYEQYF.

The genes are TRBV5-1 and TRBJ2-2; the match to TRBD1 covers 7 bases. Germline V CDR1 and CDR2: SGHRS, YFSETQ. The length of the CDR3 is 14 residues. With 4 bases clipped from V and 4 bases from J, the junction kept 4 bases outside the gene matches. The CDR3 coding sequence is TGCGCCAGCAGCGTGGGACAGTTCACCGGGGAGCTGTTTTTT. It codes for CASSVGQFTGELFF.

The genes are TRBV6-5 and TRBJ2-3; D tentatively fits TRBD1 or TRBD2 (5 bases each). This CDR3 comprises 12 residues. Germline V gives CDR1 MNHEY, CDR2 SVGAGI. V was cut by 6 bases and J by 11 bases, with 15 bases left in between. For the CDR3, the DNA is TGTGCCAGCAGCCGGGACCGCACGGAGCAGTATTTT. The encoded protein is CASSRDRTEQYF.

V and J are TRBV2 and TRBJ2-7; TRBD2 is a possible D gene (5 bases). The CDR3 loop spans 13 amino acids. Trimming removed 8 bases at V and 3 bases at J, with 14 bases between. The germline V gene encodes CDR1 SNHLY and CDR2 FYNNEI. The CDR3 sequence: CASLASGVYEQYF. CDR3 DNA: TGTGCCAGCCTAGCCAGTGGAGTCTACGAGCAGTACTTC. Using reference TRBV2 and TRBJ2-7 for the parts outside the CDR3, the full variable domain is EPEVTQTPSHQVTQMGQEVILRCVPISNHLYFYWYRQILGQKVEFLVSFYNNEISEKSEIFDDQFSVERPDGSNFTLKIRSTKLEDSAMYFCASLASGVYEQYFGPGTRLTVT.

The chain is built from TRBV28 and TRBJ2-1; TRBD2 matches at 9 bases. J gave up 0 bases and V 5 bases, and 11 bases lay outside the gene matches. Germline V gives CDR1 MDHEN, CDR2 SYDVKM. The CDR3 consists of 18 residues. The CDR3 DNA reads as TGTGCCAGCAGTCTCGCCACTAGCGGGTCGAGCTCCTACAATGAGCAGTTCTTC. Translation: CASSLATSGSSSYNEQFF.

The genes are TRBV6-1 and TRBJ2-7, with 12 nucleotides matching TRBD1. Germline values: CDR1 MNHNS, CDR2 SASEGT. CDR3 length: 15 amino acids. V was pared by 2 bases and J by 4 bases, with 3 bases of the junction left unmatched. The CDR3 bases are TGTGCCAGCAGTGAATGGGACAGGGGGCAGTACGAGCAGTACTTC. Amino acids: CASSEWDRGQYEQYF.